The next 9 T cell receptor beta chains were all read from a single sample in a study of shared clonotypes between healthy human individuals (dated by TCRdb to 2020 to 2021). CD8 naive samples were obtained by positive selection for CCR7 among CD45RO-negative cells, yielding a CD45RA+CCR7+ population from which TemRA cells were excluded. The library came from the immunoSEQ multiplex PCR assay. TCRdb took over this immuneACCESS table, retaining in-frame rearrangements with V and J assigned. Such tables are incomplete; in checked studies, under half of the missing clones stem from an unresolved V gene, and the remainder is unexplained. The sample records roughly 650,000 clones, 90% to 97% of which are singletons. The ten most abundant clones make up about 0.12% of the sample. Sequences were obtained from naive CD8+ T cells sorted from blood. The sample's cell subset or site label, decoded: CD45RA+CCR7+. The receptors here all came from a woman aged 25 to 39 in good health.

The chain links TRBV28 to TRBJ2-1; D may be TRBD1 (6 bases). V was clipped by 4 bases and J by 6 bases, with 16 bases between them. The CDR3 has 15 residues. CDR1 and CDR2 from the germline V gene are MDHEN and SYDVKM. Written as DNA, the CDR3 is TGTGCCAGCAGTTCGCGTTTTTACAGGGTCAATGAGCAGTTCTTC. This encodes CASSSRFYRVNEQFF.

The rearrangement joins TRBV28 to TRBJ2-5, with 15 positions matching TRBD2. The DNA end is a closer match to TRBJ2-7, so the J assignment may be wrong. The CDR3 is 13 residues long. Per germline, CDR1 MDHEN and CDR2 SYDVKM. CDR3 sequence: CASGLAGGLEQYF. The CDR3 nucleotides read TGTGCCAGCGGACTAGCGGGAGGGCTCGAGCAGTACTTC.

The chain links TRBV4-2 to TRBJ2-2; no clear D gene. There are 17 residues in the CDR3. CDR1 LGHNA and CDR2 YNFKEQ come from the germline V gene. V lost 1 base and J 3 bases, leaving 15 bases between the germline ends. Here the CDR3 reads CASSQGTGLGYTGELFF. As DNA, the CDR3 is TGTGCCAGCAGCCAAGGAACCGGGTTGGGATACACCGGGGAGCTGTTTTTT.

V and J are TRBV15 and TRBJ2-7; D assignment may be TRBD1 or TRBD2 (6 bases each). The germline gives CDR1 LNHNV, CDR2 YYDKDF (reference sequence). V was pared by 6 bases and J by 4 bases, with 22 bases between. The CDR3 runs to 16 residues. CDR3 bases: TGTGCCACCAGAGAGGGGCGGGACACTGTTTTGTACGAGCAGTACTTC. It yields the protein CATREGRDTVLYEQYF. The variable domain in full, completed from reference TRBV15 and TRBJ2-7, reads DAMVIQNPRYQVTQFGKPVTLSCSQTLNHNVMYWYQQKSSQAPKLLFHYYDKDFNNEADTPDNFQSRRPNTSFCFLDIRSPGLGDTAMYLCATREGRDTVLYEQYFGPGTRLTVT.

This clone has a handful of counts. The rearrangement links TRBV19 to TRBJ2-2; D is unclear. Germline values: CDR1 LNHDA, CDR2 SQIVND (reference sequence). Trimming shortened V by 5 bases and J by 7 bases, and 8 bases separated the two germline ends. This CDR3 comprises 12 residues. CDR3 sequence reads: CASSGVGGELFF. DNA for the CDR3: TGTGCCAGTAGTGGGGTGGGCGGGGAGCTGTTTTTT.

CDR3 residues: CASSVQSSYNEQFF. The CDR3 DNA follows: TGTGCCAGCAGTGTTCAGAGCTCCTACAATGAGCAGTTCTTC. The chain carries TRBV27 and TRBJ2-1; no clear D gene. The CDR3 runs to 14 residues. With 5 bases removed from V and 0 bases from J, the gap between germline ends came to 8 bases. Germline-derived CDR1 and CDR2 are MNHEY and SMNVEV (reference sequence).

This chain connects TRBV6-6 to TRBJ2-7; 8 nucleotides align to TRBD1. Germline V gives CDR1 MNHNY, CDR2 SVGAGI (reference sequence). J lost 2 bases, V lost 2 bases, and 8 bases had no gene match. The CDR3 is made up of 16 amino acids. CDR3 region: CASSYTTGGLPYEQYF. The CDR3 nucleotides read TGTGCCAGCAGTTACACCACAGGGGGGCTTCCCTACGAGCAGTACTTC.

In its sample, this clone was seen a few times. V is TRBV6-1 and J is TRBJ1-2, with D perhaps matching TRBD1 (6 bases). Germline V gives CDR1 MNHNS, CDR2 SASEGT. V was pared by 3 bases and J by 6 bases, with 14 bases between. The CDR3 runs 14 residues. The CDR3 is CASSEGTGLDGYTF. The CDR3, as DNA: TGTGCCAGCAGTGAGGGTACAGGGCTAGATGGCTACACCTTC.

Note on this clone: In the same sample, other DNA sequences code for this CDR3. This chain links TRBV27 with TRBJ1-5; possibly TRBD1 for D (6 bases). V was pared by 5 bases and J by 2 bases, with 10 bases between. The CDR3 covers 14 residues. CDR1 is MNHEY, CDR2 SMNVEV, per germline (reference sequence). The CDR3 DNA reads as TGTGCCAGCAGTCTCCGACAGGGCAATCAGCCCCAGCATTTT. Translating gives CASSLRQGNQPQHF.